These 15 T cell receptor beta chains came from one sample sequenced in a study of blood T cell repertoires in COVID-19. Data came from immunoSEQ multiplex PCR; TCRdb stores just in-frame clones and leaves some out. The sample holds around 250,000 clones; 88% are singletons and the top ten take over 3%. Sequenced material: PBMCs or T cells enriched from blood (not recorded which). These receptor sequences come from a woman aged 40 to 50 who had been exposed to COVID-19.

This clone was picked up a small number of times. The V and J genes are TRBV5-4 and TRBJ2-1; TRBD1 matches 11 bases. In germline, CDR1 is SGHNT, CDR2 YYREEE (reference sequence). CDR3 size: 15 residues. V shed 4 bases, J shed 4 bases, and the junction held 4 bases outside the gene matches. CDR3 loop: CASSRDRGTYNEQFF. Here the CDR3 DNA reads TGTGCCAGCAGCCGGGACAGGGGGACATACAATGAGCAGTTCTTC.

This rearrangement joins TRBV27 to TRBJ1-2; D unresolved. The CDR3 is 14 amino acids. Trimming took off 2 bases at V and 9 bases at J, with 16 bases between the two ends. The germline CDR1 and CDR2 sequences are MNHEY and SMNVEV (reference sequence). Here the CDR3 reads CASSLRRREGSYTF. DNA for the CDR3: TGTGCCAGCAGTTTACGGCGGCGGGAGGGCAGCTACACCTTC.

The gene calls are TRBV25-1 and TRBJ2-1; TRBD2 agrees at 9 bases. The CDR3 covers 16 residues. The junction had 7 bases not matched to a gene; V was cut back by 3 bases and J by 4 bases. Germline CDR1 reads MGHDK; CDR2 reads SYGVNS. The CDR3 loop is CASSDLASGIYNEQFF. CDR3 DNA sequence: TGTGCCAGCAGTGATTTAGCTAGCGGGATTTACAATGAGCAGTTCTTC.

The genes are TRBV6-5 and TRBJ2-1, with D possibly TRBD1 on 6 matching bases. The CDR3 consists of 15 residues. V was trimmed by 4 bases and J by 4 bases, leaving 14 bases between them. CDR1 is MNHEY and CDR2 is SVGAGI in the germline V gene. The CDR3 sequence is CASSSGGAGYNEQFF. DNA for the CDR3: TGTGCCAGCAGTTCTGGGGGCGCCGGGTACAATGAGCAGTTCTTC.

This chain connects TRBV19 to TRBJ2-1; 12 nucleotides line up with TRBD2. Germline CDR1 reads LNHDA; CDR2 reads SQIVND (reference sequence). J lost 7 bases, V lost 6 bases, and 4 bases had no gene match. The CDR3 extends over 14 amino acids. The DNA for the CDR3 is TGTGCCAGTAGAAGACTAGCGGGAGCAAATGAGCAGTTCTTC. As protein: CASRRLAGANEQFF.

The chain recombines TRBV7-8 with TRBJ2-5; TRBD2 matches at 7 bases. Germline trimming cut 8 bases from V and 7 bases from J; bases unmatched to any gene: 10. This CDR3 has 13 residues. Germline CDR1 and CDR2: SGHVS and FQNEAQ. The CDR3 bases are TGTGCCAGCGGGGGGGTAGGAGGTGGGACCCAGTACTTC. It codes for CASGGVGGGTQYF.

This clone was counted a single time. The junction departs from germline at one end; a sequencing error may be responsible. CDR3 DNA sequence: TGCGCCAGCAGCTTGGGGGTAGCGGGGGAGAACCAGTACTTC. Protein product: CASSLGVAGENQYF. The chain is built from TRBV5-1 and TRBJ2-5; TRBD2 agrees at 9 bases. Germline V gene lookup returns CDR1 SGHRS and CDR2 YFSETQ. The CDR3 has 14 residues.

The CDR3 DNA follows: TGTGCCAGCAGCTTAAGGTCGGGTACGCAGTATTTT. This translates into CASSLRSGTQYF. The rearrangement joins TRBV11-3 to TRBJ2-3; D not resolved. V was trimmed by 2 bases and J by 8 bases, leaving 8 bases between them. CDR1 and CDR2 (germline): SGHNT, YENEEA. The CDR3 runs to 12 residues.

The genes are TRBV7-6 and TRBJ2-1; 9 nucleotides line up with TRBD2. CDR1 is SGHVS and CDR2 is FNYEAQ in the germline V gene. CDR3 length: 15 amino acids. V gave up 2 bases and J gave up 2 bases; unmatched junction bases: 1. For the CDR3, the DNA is TGTGCCAGCAGCTTACTAGCGGGGACCTACAATGAGCAGTTCTTC. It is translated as CASSLLAGTYNEQFF.

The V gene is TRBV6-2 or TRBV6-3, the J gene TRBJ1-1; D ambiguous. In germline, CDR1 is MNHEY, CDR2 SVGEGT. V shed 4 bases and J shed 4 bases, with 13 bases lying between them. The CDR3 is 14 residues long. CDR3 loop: CASSSPVRGTEAFF. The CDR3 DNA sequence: TGTGCCAGCAGTTCCCCCGTACGGGGCACTGAAGCTTTCTTT.

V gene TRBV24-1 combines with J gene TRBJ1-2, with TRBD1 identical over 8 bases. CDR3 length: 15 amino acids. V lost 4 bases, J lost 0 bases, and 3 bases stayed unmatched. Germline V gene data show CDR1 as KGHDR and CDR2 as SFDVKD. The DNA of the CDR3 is TGTGCCACCAGTGAGAGGACAGGGACTAACTATGGCTACACCTTC. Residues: CATSERTGTNYGYTF.

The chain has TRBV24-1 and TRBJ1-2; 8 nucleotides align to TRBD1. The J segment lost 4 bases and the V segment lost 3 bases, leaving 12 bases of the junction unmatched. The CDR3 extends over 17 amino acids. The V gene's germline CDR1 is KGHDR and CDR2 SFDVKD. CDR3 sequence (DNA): TGTGCCACCAGTGATAAGACAGGGGCGGACGGTATCTATGGCTACACCTTC. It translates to CATSDKTGADGIYGYTF.

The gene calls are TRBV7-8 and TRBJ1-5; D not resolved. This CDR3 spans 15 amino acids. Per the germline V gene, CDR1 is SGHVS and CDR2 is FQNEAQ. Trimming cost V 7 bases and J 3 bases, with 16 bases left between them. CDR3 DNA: TGTGCCAGCATCGAGAGCGAACAACCCAATCAGCCCCAGCATTTT. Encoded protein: CASIESEQPNQPQHF. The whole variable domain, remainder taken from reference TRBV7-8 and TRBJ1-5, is GAGVSQSPRYKVAKRGQDVALRCDPISGHVSLFWYQQALGQGPEFLTYFQNEAQLDKSGLPSDRFFAERPEGSVSTLKIQRTQQEDSAVYLCASIESEQPNQPQHFGDGTRLSIL.

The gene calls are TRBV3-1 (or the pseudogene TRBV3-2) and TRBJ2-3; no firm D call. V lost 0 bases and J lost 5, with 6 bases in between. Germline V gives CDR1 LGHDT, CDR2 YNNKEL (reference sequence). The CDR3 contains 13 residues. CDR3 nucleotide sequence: TGTGCCAGCAGCCAAGACGTTCTAGATACGCAGTATTTT. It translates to CASSQDVLDTQYF.

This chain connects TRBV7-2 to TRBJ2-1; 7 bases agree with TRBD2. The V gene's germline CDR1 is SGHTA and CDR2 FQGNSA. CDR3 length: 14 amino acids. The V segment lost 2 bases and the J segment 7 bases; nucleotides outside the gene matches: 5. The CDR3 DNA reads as TGTGCCAGCAGCTTAACGGGACTAATGAATGAGCAGTTCTTC. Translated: CASSLTGLMNEQFF.